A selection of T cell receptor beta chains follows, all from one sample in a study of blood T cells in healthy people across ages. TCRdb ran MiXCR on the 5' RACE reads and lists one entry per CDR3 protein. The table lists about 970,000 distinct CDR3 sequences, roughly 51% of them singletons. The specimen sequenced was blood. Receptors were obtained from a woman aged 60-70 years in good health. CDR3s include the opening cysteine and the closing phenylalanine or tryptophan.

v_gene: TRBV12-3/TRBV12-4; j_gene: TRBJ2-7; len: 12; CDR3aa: CASTSLWREQYF
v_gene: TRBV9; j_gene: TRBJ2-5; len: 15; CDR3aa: CASSVFSGGQETQYF
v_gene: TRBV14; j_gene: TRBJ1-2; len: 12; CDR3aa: CASSQVHPGYTF
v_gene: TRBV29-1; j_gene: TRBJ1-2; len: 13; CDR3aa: CSVDLGGSRGYTF
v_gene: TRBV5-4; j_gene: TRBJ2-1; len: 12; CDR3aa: CASSFYENEQFF
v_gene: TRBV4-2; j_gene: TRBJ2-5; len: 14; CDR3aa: CAGSWREEQETQYF
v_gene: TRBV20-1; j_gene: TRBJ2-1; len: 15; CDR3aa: CSARQTSGPGNEQFF
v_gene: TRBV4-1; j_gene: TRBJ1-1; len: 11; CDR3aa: CASSQDLKAFF
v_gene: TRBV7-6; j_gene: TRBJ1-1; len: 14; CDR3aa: CASSLDVGNTEAFF
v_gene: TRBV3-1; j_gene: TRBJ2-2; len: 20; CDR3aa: CASSQAGTSGRITNTGELFF